A selection of T cell receptor beta chains follows, all from one sample in a study of breast tumors, draining lymph nodes, adjacent tissues. TCRdb used MiXCR to reprocess the multiplex PCR reads, holding one entry per CDR3 protein. The sample includes over 60,000 distinct CDR3 sequences, approximately 40% seen only once; the top ten take roughly 9.1%. Sequencing was carried out using breast tumor tissue. These receptors came from a female donor with breast cancer. Some clones in this sample may be carry-over from other donors' samples. Both conserved end residues are trimmed from each CDR3. The size of a clone is reported for some rows only, either as once, few or many, or as a class for expanded clones.

V: TRBV7-6; size: many; J: TRBJ2-1; CDR3: ASSPSYLAGGTSEQF
V: TRBV29-1; size: NA; J: TRBJ2-7; CDR3: SVAPGPSYEQY
V: TRBV29-1; size: NA; J: TRBJ2-1; CDR3: SVEVAGGPSEQF
V: TRBV7-9; size: few; J: TRBJ1-1; CDR3: ASSRGVTEAF
V: TRBV6-4; size: NA; J: TRBJ1-5; CDR3: ASRIVGEETQH
V: TRBV20-1; size: many; J: TRBJ1-2; CDR3: SASAALYGYT
V: TRBV2; size: NA; J: TRBJ1-5; CDR3: AGSGSNQPQH
V: TRBV6-1; size: many; J: TRBJ1-6; CDR3: ASGTTGLQSPLH
V: TRBV12-3/TRBV12-4; size: many; J: TRBJ2-2; CDR3: ASSLGEGRVIGELF
V: TRBV29-1; size: few; J: TRBJ2-7; CDR3: SVVGTELYEQY
V: TRBV4-1; size: NA; J: TRBJ1-1; CDR3: ASSQHGWGQVNTEAF
V: TRBV25-1; size: medium-sized; J: TRBJ1-2; CDR3: ASSDTQGMGNYGYT
V: TRBV7-9; size: many; J: TRBJ1-6; CDR3: ASSLGDRNSNSPLH
V: TRBV12-3/TRBV12-4; size: many; J: TRBJ1-5; CDR3: ASSSTNQPQH
V: TRBV6-4; size: many; J: TRBJ1-2; CDR3: ASSHRTGGYGYT
V: TRBV5-1; size: few; J: TRBJ2-3; CDR3: ASSFQLTGLSTDTQY
V: TRBV5-4; size: NA; J: TRBJ2-5; CDR3: ASRGGTSQETQY
V: TRBV20-1; size: many; J: TRBJ1-1; CDR3: SARTTQGIGTEAF
V: TRBV7-9; size: NA; J: TRBJ2-3; CDR3: ASSHQKGTYSTDPQY
V: TRBV20-1; size: many; J: TRBJ1-5; CDR3: SARVQGGGKNQPQH
V: TRBV10-3; size: medium-sized; J: TRBJ2-1; CDR3: AISEELADGVF
V: TRBV12-3/TRBV12-4; size: many; J: TRBJ1-6; CDR3: ASSLALNNSPLH
V: TRBV29-1; size: NA; J: TRBJ2-1; CDR3: SPGIYNEQF
V: TRBV7-9; size: NA; J: TRBJ2-3; CDR3: ASSPGNSSLLDTQY
V: TRBV6-2/TRBV6-3; size: few; J: TRBJ1-2; CDR3: ASSYNRDRGNYGYT
V: TRBV7-9; size: medium-sized; J: TRBJ2-5; CDR3: ASSYGQGQRETQY
V: TRBV7-9; size: many; J: TRBJ2-7; CDR3: ASSLGREGYEQY
V: TRBV19; size: many; J: TRBJ1-4; CDR3: ASSTGPGGREKLF
V: TRBV20-1; size: NA; J: TRBJ1-5; CDR3: SARRVNYNEH
V: TRBV12-3/TRBV12-4; size: NA; J: TRBJ1-2; CDR3: ASSKGGGYGYT
V: TRBV4-2; size: many; J: TRBJ2-1; CDR3: ASSQEVGRIANEQF
V: TRBV11-2; size: many; J: TRBJ2-1; CDR3: ASSLIAGALYNEQF
V: TRBV6-6; size: many; J: TRBJ1-3; CDR3: ASSLANTIY
V: TRBV5-6; size: many; J: TRBJ2-1; CDR3: ASSLEHNEQF
V: TRBV28; size: many; J: TRBJ1-2; CDR3: ASSLAGEYYGYT
V: TRBV12-3/TRBV12-4; size: many; J: TRBJ2-3; CDR3: ASSRDFSDTQY
V: TRBV20-1; size: NA; J: TRBJ2-5; CDR3: SAPEYQETLY
V: TRBV28; size: many; J: TRBJ2-1; CDR3: ASSLRGHRNEQF
V: TRBV15; size: NA; J: TRBJ2-7; CDR3: ATSRDRTPPCSYEQY
V: TRBV10-3; size: NA; J: TRBJ1-5; CDR3: AISAAGGNNEQFFGPRA
V: TRBV5-1; size: many; J: TRBJ1-3; CDR3: ASRYTSSGNTIY
V: TRBV20-1; size: NA; J: TRBJ2-1; CDR3: SANDGLATDTQF
V: TRBV7-8; size: many; J: TRBJ1-2; CDR3: ASSLVGGVRKANYGYT
V: TRBV24-1; size: NA; J: TRBJ2-7; CDR3: ATSDFSGGAYEQY
V: TRBV29-1; size: NA; J: TRBJ2-3; CDR3: IVGGAGGRSTQY
V: TRBV7-2; size: NA; J: TRBJ2-5; CDR3: ASSCQGTSGRETQY
V: TRBV2; size: many; J: TRBJ1-2; CDR3: ASSFGTGYGYT
V: TRBV7-9; size: NA; J: TRBJ1-6; CDR3: ASSLEQGVNSPLH
V: TRBV6-1; size: NA; J: TRBJ2-5; CDR3: ASSVRTSGGTYQETQY
V: TRBV11-3; size: few; J: TRBJ1-1; CDR3: ASSLGSEWNTEAF